This T cell receptor beta chain was recorded in a study of preoperative IRX-2 immunotherapy in early breast cancer. This table comes from immunoSEQ multiplex PCR, and its TCRdb copy is limited to in-frame clones, with some not included. The sample records approximately 44,000 clones, roughly 94% being singletons. V was pared by 6 bases and J by 4 bases, with 4 bases of the junction left unmatched. Germline V lookup: CDR1 SQVTM, CDR2 ANQGSEA. There are 13 residues in the CDR3. Noted treatment: preoperative locoregional IRX-2 cytokine immunotherapy. This phase Ib study tested locoregional IRX-2 cytokine immunotherapy given before surgery.

The V call is TRBV29-1, the J call TRBJ2-1; 9 bases map to TRBD1. The material was tumor tissue, obtained after IRX-2 immunotherapy. This receptor was obtained from a human donor with breast cancer. The CDR3 protein is CSVPGQGYNEQFF. Here the CDR3 DNA reads TGCAGCGTCCCGGGACAGGGATACAATGAGCAGTTCTTC.